This T cell receptor (beta chain) appears in the sequencing data of a study of cytomegalovirus exposure and HLA in healthy donors. The CDR3 extends over 18 amino acids. From germline, CDR1 is SGDLS and CDR2 YYNGEE. V shed 3 bases and J 2 bases; nucleotides not matched to a gene: 9. Both 60 Vbeta primers and 13 Jbeta primers went into the PCR. Produced via immunoSEQ multiplex PCR; TCRdb's table is partial and in-frame only. The sample contains more than 95,000 clones, 80% of which appear only once. The chain couples TRBV9 to TRBJ2-6; TRBD1 matches at 9 bases. The receptor was isolated from a man aged 30-40 years in good health and CMV-seropositive. The sample consisted of PBMCs. CDR3 bases: TGTGCCAGCAGCGAAACCACAGGGGGCGCGGCTGGGGCCAACGTCCTGACTTTC. It yields the protein CASSETTGGAAGANVLTF.